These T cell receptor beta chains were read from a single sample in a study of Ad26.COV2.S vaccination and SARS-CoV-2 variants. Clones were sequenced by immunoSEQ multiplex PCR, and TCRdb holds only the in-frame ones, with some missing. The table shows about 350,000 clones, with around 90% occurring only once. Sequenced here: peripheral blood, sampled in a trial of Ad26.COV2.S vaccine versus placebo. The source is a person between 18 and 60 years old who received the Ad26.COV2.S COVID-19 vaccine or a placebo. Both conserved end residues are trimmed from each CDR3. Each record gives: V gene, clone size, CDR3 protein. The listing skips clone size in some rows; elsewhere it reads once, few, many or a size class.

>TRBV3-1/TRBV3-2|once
ASKLSGSSYEQY
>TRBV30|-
AWSATGFRPLH
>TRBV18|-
ASSPLKGQGEQY
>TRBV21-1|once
ASSSDREEGALAYEQY
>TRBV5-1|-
ASSLGQETQY
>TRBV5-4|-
ASSLAGLGSGV
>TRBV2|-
ASSEARGPKTQY
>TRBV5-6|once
ASSLWALSNQPQH
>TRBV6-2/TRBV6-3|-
ASSYSTSGGAEQY
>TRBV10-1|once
ASNLNRTGHSNQPQH
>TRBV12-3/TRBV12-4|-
ASSRDSFYGYT
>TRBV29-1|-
SVEGGETQY
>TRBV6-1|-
ASSELGGAVNQPQH
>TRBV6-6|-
ASTTTSAGANVLT
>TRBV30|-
AWSVRGGNQPQH
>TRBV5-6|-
ASSSRLYSRNNSPLH
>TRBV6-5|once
ASSVTGVYEQY
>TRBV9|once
ASSVSGRGTDTQY
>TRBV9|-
ASSPGTGPREQY
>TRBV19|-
ASKTGGHEQY
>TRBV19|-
ASSVGTYNEQF
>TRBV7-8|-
ASTHRGNGYTDTQY
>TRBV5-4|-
ASSFEGTSGSNEQF
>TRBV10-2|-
ASRNSPGLSSDTQY
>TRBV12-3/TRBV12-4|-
ASVLGGLTEAF
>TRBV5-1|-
ASSSGTSGRWGDNEQF
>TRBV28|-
ASSSIGQMNTEAF
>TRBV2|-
ASRIGSNTGELF
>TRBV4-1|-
ASSLEATNEQF
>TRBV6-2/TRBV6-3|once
ASSRQGTLDSPLH
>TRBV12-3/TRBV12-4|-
ASSLMSNQPQH
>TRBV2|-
ASSDIGGPRSDGYT
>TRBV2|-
ASGGTGGTGELF
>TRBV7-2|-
ASSLWGSNQPQH
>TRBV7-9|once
ASRRPPQQGASGEQY
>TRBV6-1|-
ASSETRGGGSYT
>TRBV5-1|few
ASSSRGLTYEQY
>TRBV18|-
ASSPSPNSGSYEQY
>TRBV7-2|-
ASSPLRTSGEETQY
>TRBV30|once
AWSVTGTGELF
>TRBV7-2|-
ASSPGQGARQPQH
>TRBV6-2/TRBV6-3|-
ASSLEGEGSYEQY